The clone carrying this T cell receptor (beta chain) was observed a handful of times. The antigen remains undetermined. The assay was immunoSEQ multiplex PCR, and TCRdb's table has in-frame clones only and misses some. The data hold about 120,000 clones, with roughly 93% observed a single time. These data come from a study of T cell responses to AZD1222 COVID-19 vaccine. Whole-study results and caveats: Scientists sampled the repertoires only once the peak T cell response had passed.

Trimming stripped 2 bases from V and 1 base from J, with 9 bases between. This CDR3 spans 14 amino acids. Germline V lookup: CDR1 SGHDT, CDR2 YYEEEE. The specimen was peripheral blood, collected on day 0 of AZD1222 vaccination. This TCR was sampled from an adult in good health. The J gene is TRBJ1-1, the V gene TRBV5-6; no reliable D call. The CDR3, as DNA: TGTGCCAGCAGCTTCGAGACATCGAACACTGAAGCTTTCTTT. This encodes CASSFETSNTEAFF.